One sample yielded the 21 T cell receptor beta chains listed below, sequenced in a study of T cells in tumors and immune-related adverse events. Assay used: immunoSEQ multiplex PCR; TCRdb lists only in-frame clones, some missing. Of tens of thousands of clones in the sample, approximately 90% were seen once. Sequencing was performed on lymph node tissue, taken from a patient treated with anti-PD-1 therapy. The receptors stem from a female donor with metastatic renal cell carcinoma.

The CDR3, as DNA: TGTGCCAGCAGCCCCGGTTTCCGGGGAGAGACCCAGTACTTC. Translating gives CASSPGFRGETQYF. The chain joins TRBV11-3 to TRBJ2-5, with D possibly being TRBD2 (5 bases). Germline V CDR1 and CDR2: SGHNT, YENEEA. V was trimmed by 5 bases and J by 4 bases, leaving 14 bases between them. The CDR3 runs to 14 residues.

The rearrangement uses TRBV10-3 and TRBJ1-6, with 7 bases fitting TRBD1. The CDR3 consists of 13 residues. The germline CDR1 and CDR2 sequences are ENHRY and SYGVKD. Trimming at V came to 6 bases and at J to 5 bases, leaving 1 base not matched to a gene. The CDR3 here is CAISGTDNSPLHF. The CDR3 nucleotides read TGTGCCATCAGCGGGACAGATAATTCACCCCTCCACTTT.

The genes are TRBV10-3 and TRBJ2-1, with a weak D call TRBD1 (6 bases). The CDR3 runs 13 residues. Trimming removed 4 bases from V and 15 bases from J, with 19 bases in between. CDR1 and CDR2 (germline): ENHRY, SYGVKD. CDR3 in DNA: TGTGCCATCAGTGGAGCAGATACAGGGTATCGGTTCTTC. This translates into CAISGADTGYRFF.

This sequence joins TRBV5-1 and TRBJ2-1; 14 bases map to TRBD2. CDR3 length: 20 residues. The V and J ends lost 0 bases and 0 bases, in that order; junction bases with no gene match: 8. Germline CDR1 SGHRS, CDR2 YFSETQ. This CDR3 reads CASSLAGTSGGLSSYNEQFF. As DNA, the CDR3 is TGCGCCAGCAGCTTGGCCGGGACTAGCGGGGGCCTTAGCTCCTACAATGAGCAGTTCTTC.

The chain links TRBV2 to TRBJ1-5; D remains ambiguous. CDR1 SNHLY and CDR2 FYNNEI come from the germline V gene. V was shortened by 5 bases and J by 0 bases, with 8 bases between the two germline ends. The CDR3 contains 14 residues. The CDR3 region is CASSIYYSNQPQHF. In nucleotides, the CDR3 is TGTGCCAGCAGTATTTATTATAGCAATCAGCCCCAGCATTTT.

The gene calls are TRBV4-3 and TRBJ1-6; D gene ambiguous. The CDR3 runs to 13 residues. Germline V gives CDR1 LGHNA, CDR2 YSLEER. Trimming pared 4 bases from V and 3 bases from J, leaving 4 bases between. The chain's CDR3 is CASSPRYNSPLHF. As DNA, the CDR3 is TGCGCCAGCAGCCCCCGCTATAATTCACCCCTCCACTTT.

The chain is built from TRBV6-1 and TRBJ2-5, with 7 positions matching TRBD1. Trimming removed 4 bases from V and 2 bases from J; junction bases left unmatched: 4. This CDR3 region has 14 residues. Germline V lookup: CDR1 MNHNS, CDR2 SASEGT. DNA of the CDR3: TGTGCCAGCAGTGTAGGGGGCAATCAAGAGACCCAGTACTTC. Encoded protein: CASSVGGNQETQYF.

This chain connects TRBV27 to TRBJ1-1; 9 nucleotides agree with TRBD1. Germline V gene sequence: CDR1 MNHEY, CDR2 SMNVEV (reference sequence). J lost 7 bases, V lost 4 bases, and 10 bases had no gene match. The CDR3 runs 15 residues. The CDR3 DNA is TGTGCCAGCAGTTCTTTCTACAGGGGGCAGGGTGAAGCTTTCTTT. It yields the protein CASSSFYRGQGEAFF.

V gene TRBV6-6 combines with J gene TRBJ1-5; tentatively, D is TRBD1 (6 bases). CDR1 is MNHNY and CDR2 is SVGAGI in the germline V gene (reference sequence). CDR3 size: 13 residues. V shed 6 bases and J shed 7 bases, with 13 bases lying between them. CDR3 in DNA: TGTGCCAGCAGACAACAGGGATTACAGCCCCAGCATTTT. This gives the protein CASRQQGLQPQHF.

The rearrangement uses TRBV28 and TRBJ2-6; D is unresolved. Trimming pared 4 bases from V and 0 bases from J, leaving 4 bases between. The CDR3 sequence is 14 residues long. Germline values: CDR1 MDHEN, CDR2 SYDVKM. The CDR3: CASSSSSGANVLTF. CDR3 sequence (DNA): TGTGCCAGCAGTTCAAGCTCTGGGGCCAACGTCCTGACTTTC.

The chain has TRBV7-2 and TRBJ2-7; 9 positions agree with TRBD1. V dropped 4 bases and J dropped 3; count of bases not matched to a gene: 7. The germline CDR1 and CDR2 sequences are SGHTA and FQGNSA. The CDR3 has 15 amino acids. The CDR3 sequence is CASSSGTGYLYEQYF. The CDR3, as DNA: TGTGCCAGCAGCTCCGGGACAGGGTACCTCTACGAGCAGTACTTC.

The rearrangement links TRBV5-1 to TRBJ1-4; 7 nucleotides line up with TRBD1. The length of the CDR3 is 14 residues. Trimming took 3 bases from V and 5 from J; bases not matched to a gene: 4. Germline assignment: CDR1 SGHRS and CDR2 YFSETQ. CDR3: CASSYRDRNEKLFF. The CDR3, as DNA: TGCGCCAGCAGCTACCGGGACAGAAATGAAAAACTGTTTTTT. The full variable domain, completed using reference TRBV5-1 and TRBJ1-4, is KAGVTQTPRYLIKTRGQQVTLSCSPISGHRSVSWYQQTPGQGLQFLFEYFSETQRNKGNFPGRFSGRQFSNSRSEMNVSTLELGDSALYLCASSYRDRNEKLFFGSGTQLSVL.

The V and J genes are TRBV7-9 and TRBJ2-7; D tentatively fits TRBD1 or TRBD2 (5 bases each). The length of the CDR3 is 17 residues. CDR1 SEHNR and CDR2 FQNEAQ come from the germline V gene (reference sequence). V lost 5 bases and J lost 6, with 26 bases in between. The CDR3 loop is CASSPRYRDRRFCEQYF. The CDR3 DNA sequence: TGTGCCAGCAGCCCACGTTACCGGGACCGTCGATTTTGCGAGCAGTACTTC.

This clone appeared once. This chain uses TRBV2 with TRBJ2-2; TRBD1 matches at 8 bases. The V and J ends lost 3 bases and 3 bases, in that order; junction bases with no gene match: 3. The CDR3 length is 15 residues. The germline V gene encodes CDR1 SNHLY and CDR2 FYNNEI. The CDR3 DNA follows: TGTGCCAGCAGTGACAGGGGGCTTGACACCGGGGAGCTGTTTTTT. This translates into CASSDRGLDTGELFF.

The V gene is TRBV7-2, the J gene TRBJ2-7; tentatively, D is TRBD2 (6 bases). This CDR3 is 14 amino acids long. In germline, CDR1 is SGHTA, CDR2 FQGNSA. V dropped 1 base and J dropped 7 bases, with 14 bases sitting between them. CDR3 sequence (DNA): TGTGCCAGCAGCTTAGGTCGGGGGTTACGAGAGCAGTACTTC. Amino acids: CASSLGRGLREQYF.

The J gene is TRBJ2-1, the V gene TRBV11-3, with a possible D match to TRBD1 (5 bases). CDR1 is SGHNT and CDR2 is YENEEA in the germline V gene. The length of the CDR3 is 13 residues. V lost 3 bases, J lost 6 bases, and 9 bases lay in between. The CDR3 region has the DNA TGTGCCAGCAGCTTGGGTAGGGGCAATGAGCAGTTCTTC. This translates into CASSLGRGNEQFF.

J is TRBJ1-2 and V is TRBV5-1, with a tentative D call TRBD1 (6 bases). V was cut by 6 bases and J by 6 bases, with 18 bases left in between. The CDR3 length is 14 residues. CDR1 and CDR2 from the germline V gene are SGHRS and YFSETQ. The CDR3 DNA reads TGCGCCAGCATGGAAAGTCAGGGGCCGGATGGCTACACCTTC. Amino acids: CASMESQGPDGYTF.

V is TRBV5-1 and J is TRBJ1-4; D possibly corresponds to TRBD1 (5 bases). The germline gives CDR1 SGHRS, CDR2 YFSETQ. V lost 3 bases to trimming and J lost 3 bases, with 9 bases between them. This CDR3 region has 14 residues. The CDR3, as DNA: TGCGCCAGCAGCTGGCAGGGCGCTAATGAAAAACTGTTTTTT. As protein: CASSWQGANEKLFF.

The chain is built from TRBV18 and TRBJ1-1, with D unresolved. V lost 3 bases to trimming and J lost 5 bases, with 7 bases between them. CDR3 length: 12 residues. Germline V gene lookup returns CDR1 KGHSH and CDR2 LQKENI. Written as DNA, the CDR3 is TGTGCCAGCTCACCGCGCCAAACTGAAGCTTTCTTT. Translating gives CASSPRQTEAFF.

The V and J genes are TRBV2 and TRBJ1-4; 8 nucleotides align to TRBD1. The ends lost 7 bases at V and 12 bases at J; junction bases unmatched: 10. This CDR3 comprises 13 residues. Germline-derived CDR1 and CDR2 are SNHLY and FYNNEI. CDR3 amino acids: CASTRTGIGELFF. In DNA form, the CDR3 reads TGTGCCAGCACCCGGACAGGGATCGGGGAACTGTTTTTT.

The chain recombines TRBV6-6 with TRBJ1-2, with TRBD1 identical over 8 bases. The junction had 9 bases not matched to a gene; V was cut back by 5 bases and J by 1 base. Germline assignment: CDR1 MNHNY and CDR2 SVGAGI (reference sequence). This CDR3 is built from 16 residues. CDR3 sequence: CASSQGQVAFNYGYTF. For the CDR3, the DNA is TGTGCCAGCAGTCAGGGACAGGTTGCCTTTAACTATGGCTACACCTTC.